This T cell receptor beta chain was identified during a study of PD-1 blockade in classical Hodgkin lymphoma. Study background: Intravenous nivolumab at 3 mg/kg was given to patients every 2 weeks.

Overall study findings and caveats: The CD4+ diversity rise by C4D1 was clearest in complete responders. Newly diagnosed patients had baseline TCR diversity that was reportedly lower than that of healthy donors. Patients who responded completely had about the same baseline diversity as newly diagnosed patients.

Germline lookup yields CDR1 SGHKS and CDR2 YYEKEE (reference sequence). The V end was cut by 4 bases, the J end by 2 bases, with 14 bases between. CDR3 size: 15 residues. Relapses following autologous stem cell transplantation were seen in all patients, with brentuximab vedotin exposure varying. TCRdb keeps only in-frame clones here, not all; method: immunoSEQ multiplex PCR. The profile shows 30,000 to 45,000 clones, around 87% of them singletons. Concerning this clone: Its antigen is unidentified.

This TCR came from a human donor with classical Hodgkin lymphoma. The genes are TRBV5-5 and TRBJ2-3, with D possibly TRBD2 on 6 matching bases. This specimen consisted of peripheral blood mononuclear cells (PBMCs), obtained at baseline. The DNA for the CDR3 is TGTGCCAGCAGCCGTGCTGGGGGGTACACAGATACGCAGTATTTT. The encoded protein is CASSRAGGYTDTQYF.